This T cell receptor (beta chain) was observed in a study of cytomegalovirus exposure and HLA in healthy donors (dated by TCRdb to about 2017). Background on the whole study: In an earlier analysis of about 560 of the donors, under 300 Gb of sequence data and 100 million or so unique TCR beta sequences from about 180 million T cells were reported. An early release covering roughly 640 HLA-typed donors comprised about 300 gigabases of sequencing data and roughly 85 million unique TCR sequences. Among the roughly 380 genotyped donors, approximately 81% belonged to the genetic ancestry cluster associated with self-reported Caucasian donors. The aim of the study was to test whether cataloging public T cell receptors could identify signatures of past pathogen exposure. Using immunosequencing, the study profiled T cell repertoires from approximately 700 subjects and related those repertoires to cytomegalovirus serostatus. In addition to the first cohort of 666 subjects, a separate validation cohort of 120 different subjects was used. The study combined high-throughput TCR immunosequencing, statistical association of individual TCRs with disease status, and machine learning to predict cytomegalovirus infection status. A later analysis re-analyzed previously published TCR beta repertoires from 600 to 850 donors and added high-resolution HLA genotyping to study TCR occurrence patterns. The later analysis used no new phenotypic data to find candidate immune exposures, relying instead on TCR beta sequences and their occurrence across donors. An earlier analysis of 587 of the donors used high-throughput TCR beta sequencing to judge whether each TCR beta V gene segment behaved as functional or pseudogenic. Donor age, sex, ethnicity and CMV serostatus were compiled together with the repertoire data. In a later genetic analysis, genome-wide SNP genotypes for about 60% of the 666 donors were used, and that subset was treated as a discovery cohort. All discovery cohort repertoires had been generated using a single sequencing platform. HLA typing included class I and class II loci at four-digit resolution. The number of typed donors differed by locus: about 620-640 for A, B, C, DRB1 and DQB1; 522 for DQA1; around 610 for DPA1; and about 470 for DPB1. Five DR-DQ haplotypes were handled as single units for association and clustering because linkage in the cohort was strong. Across under 500 genotyped donors of the cohort, an average of roughly 250,000 unique TCR beta nucleotide sequences per donor were sequenced, and approximately 19% of those sequences were non-productive.

General findings and caveats noted by the study authors: A cluster of highly shared sequence variants was judged likely to represent a technical artifact of the sequencing pipeline. The 87-base-pair reads could not distinguish some IMGT-functional V segments, including TRBV6-2 and TRBV6-3, so those segments were excluded. The study gave a list of some 150 TCR beta chains associated with cytomegalovirus. Specific HLA alleles were associated with roughly 17,000 TCR beta sequences at a false discovery rate of 0.05 in a later analysis. In vitro tests confirmed that a few of the cytomegalovirus-associated TCR beta chains recognize cytomegalovirus antigens. V-gene and J-gene trimming of TCR beta chains was associated with a missense DCLRE1C variant in a later genetic analysis, and the association was replicated in an independent cohort. Because HLA typing was unavailable for some donors at each locus, only the typed subset was used in association tests. A further reported finding was that TCR beta sequences accurately predicted the HLA-A and HLA-B alleles for most subjects in the first cohort. The cohort was sequenced for TCR beta chains only, and without alpha or paired-chain data the features that could be detected were limited. The authors suggested that the approach could potentially be generalized to other disease states and immunological phenotypes. In a later analysis, TCR association rates were found to vary across HLA loci, with the most associated TCRs seen for DRB1 alleles and the fewest for HLA-C alleles. Because counts were too low, about 15 rarely observed V segments, including chromosome 9 orphons, were left out of the earlier analysis of roughly 600 of the donors. A later genetic analysis reported fewer N-insertions in productive TCRs among donors in an Asian-associated ancestry cluster than the approximately 670-donor mean. Correlated functional status among segregating V segments might be attributable to linkage disequilibrium, but an unknown experimental factor could not be ruled out. According to a later analysis, parvovirus B19, influenza, CMV and Epstein-Barr virus appeared linked to several top co-occurrence clusters. A later analysis found that HLA-associated TCR beta chains were more clonally expanded and had lower generation probabilities than equally common non-associated chains. When HLA alleles, especially DR and DQ, strongly co-occurred, TCR associations were difficult to assign to individual alleles. Sequencing depth was assumed to be roughly uniform across donors in the presence/absence analyses, though that assumption may not hold. Cytomegalovirus status was reported to be diagnosed by the classifier with high specificity and sensitivity in both the original and validation cohorts. CMV serostatus was the only immune exposure information available for the cohort. Broadly in line with IMGT annotations, most TCR beta V segments showed up in productive rearrangements about 87% or about 30% of the time in an earlier analysis of approximately 600 of the donors. While some public TCRs were present in many individuals, most TCR sequences turned up only very rarely across donors. Most CMV-associated TCR beta chains appeared to be HLA-restricted in a later analysis, and the HLA associations seemed to be driven largely by CMV exposure.

Receptor libraries were prepared by the immunoSEQ multiplex PCR assay. For the multiplex PCR, a mixture combining 60 forward primers for TCR Vbeta segments and 13 reverse primers for TCR Jbeta segments was used. A multiplex PCR assay on genomic DNA amplified the CDR3 region of rearranged TCR beta genes. Amplified TCR beta libraries were sequenced as 87-base-pair reads on the Illumina HiSeq System. Concerning the study's data processing: Across the 500 to 850 repertoires, a later analysis counted tens of millions of unique TCR beta chains, around 11 million of which were shared by at least two donors. Raw reads were error-corrected and collapsed into unique sequences with a nearest-neighbor algorithm that merged closely related sequences to remove PCR and sequencing errors. CDR3 sequences were aligned to IMGT reference sequences to assign V, D and J gene segments. For a sequence to be retained, at least a six-nucleotide match to both a V gene segment and a J gene segment was required. Rearrangements were classified as productive when the CDR3 lacked stop codons and remained in frame with V and J, and all other rearrangements were classified as non-productive. CDR3 was defined according to IMGT convention as the region running from the second conserved V-encoded cysteine to the conserved J-encoded phenylalanine. Sequences without an unambiguous match to a single V gene segment were excluded from the earlier analysis of 500 to 700 of the donors. An earlier analysis of about 590 of the donors classified V segments as functional when productive rearrangements were above 56.7% and as segregating when the standard deviation between donors was above 5%. A statistical classification framework was built to diagnose cytomegalovirus status from the catalog of TCR beta chain sequences. In a later analysis, TCR nucleotide sequences were compared against IMGT/GENE-DB human TR gene sequences so that V and J genes could be assigned. In a later analysis, CDR3 sequences and most-parsimonious VDJ recombination scenarios were assigned using the TCRdist pipeline. In a later analysis, every TCR beta chain was defined by the combination of its CDR3 amino acid sequence and its V-gene family, and reads without a unique V-gene family were dropped. As a way to deal with suspected cross-contamination and a sequencing artifact, a later analysis dropped roughly 620 nucleotide sequences that were highly shared and had low generation probability. In a later analysis, a clonal expansion index for each public chain was calculated from normalized within-repertoire ranks of inferred template counts. In a later analysis, generation probabilities were computed with a VDJ recombination model fitted to out-of-frame rearrangements, and the resulting probabilities were checked against IGoR. Hypergeometric tests were used in a later analysis to score TCR-TCR, TCR-HLA and TCR-CMV co-occurrence, with a repertoire-size bias correction applied to the TCR pairs. A later analysis estimated false discovery rates by permuting HLA or CMV assignments 20 times. In a later analysis, co-occurring TCRs were grouped using DBSCAN, with TCRdist sequence similarity added in when clustering inside HLA-allele-positive subsets. For co-occurrence clustering, repertoires with fewer than 30,000 or more than 120,000 public chains were excluded, along with about five repertoires with anomalous nucleotide sharing. This immuneACCESS table, as held by TCRdb, lists in-frame sequences with V and J called but not all clones. Of the missing ones, under half trace to an unresolved V gene in checked studies; the others have no known cause. V, J and clone size reflect that table, while D and trimming were determined from the DNA. Within this sample are some 120,000 clones, with 80% of them counted one time only. 1% of the sample goes to the ten largest clones.

From a lookup of the germline V gene (reference sequence), CDR1 and CDR2 are SEHNR and FQNEAQ. Spanning cysteine to phenylalanine, the CDR3 consists of 13 amino acids. Only the CDR3 region is kept as DNA, spanning 39 bases read in frame from base 1. V loses 8 bases, J loses 3 bases, and the germline ends lie 13 bases apart. Points on this clone: Which antigen it targets is not known. Base quality data are lacking; no much larger clone is found one base away.

The cohort consisted of some 730 healthy bone marrow donors. Cohort members were all nominally healthy when sampled, although unrecorded immune exposures were likely present. The donor tested CMV seronegative and was one of the 352 seronegative cohort members. A peripheral blood sample was provided by each donor, and peripheral blood mononuclear cells were used for TCR beta sequencing. The Qiagen DNeasy Blood Extraction Kit was used to extract genomic DNA from the blood cell samples. The sequence derives from a middle-aged man in good health and CMV-seronegative. This chain is built from TRBV7-9 and TRBJ1-2; TRBD1 is a possible D gene, resting on 5 matching bases. Sequencing used PBMCs. The sequenced DNA is TGTGCCAGCTCACAAGCGGGGGACTATGGCTACACCTTC. Its translation reads: CASSQAGDYGYTF. When the CDR3 is completed using the reference TRBV7-9 and TRBJ1-2 genes on either side, the full variable domain is DTGVSQNPRHKITKRGQNVTFRCDPISEHNRLYWYRQTLGQGPEFLTYFQNEAQLEKSRLLSDRFSAERPKGSFSTLEIQRTEQGDSAMYLCASSQAGDYGYTFGSGTRLTVV.